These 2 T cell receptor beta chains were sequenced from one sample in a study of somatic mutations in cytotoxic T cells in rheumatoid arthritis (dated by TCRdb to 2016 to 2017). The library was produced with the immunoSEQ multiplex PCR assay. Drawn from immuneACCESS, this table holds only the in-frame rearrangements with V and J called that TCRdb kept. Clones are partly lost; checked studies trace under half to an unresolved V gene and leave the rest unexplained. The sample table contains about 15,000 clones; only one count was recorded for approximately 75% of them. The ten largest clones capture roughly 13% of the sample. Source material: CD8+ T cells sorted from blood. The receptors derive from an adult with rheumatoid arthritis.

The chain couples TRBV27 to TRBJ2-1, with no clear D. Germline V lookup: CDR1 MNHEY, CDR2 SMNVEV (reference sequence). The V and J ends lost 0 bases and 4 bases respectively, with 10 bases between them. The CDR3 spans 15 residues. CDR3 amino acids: CASSLSSAPYNEQFF. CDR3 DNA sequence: TGTGCCAGCAGTTTATCGTCGGCACCTTACAATGAGCAGTTCTTC.

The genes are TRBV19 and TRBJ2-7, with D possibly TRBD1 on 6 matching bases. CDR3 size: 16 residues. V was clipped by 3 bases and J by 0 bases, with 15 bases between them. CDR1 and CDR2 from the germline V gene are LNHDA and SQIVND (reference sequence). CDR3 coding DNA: TGTGCCAGTAGTATCCTGGGGGCGGTAAGCTCCTACGAGCAGTACTTC. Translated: CASSILGAVSSYEQYF.